The 15 T cell receptor beta chains below were found in one sample sequenced in a study of T cell clonotyping in hematopoietic cell transplantation. Using immunoSEQ multiplex PCR, the repertoire was profiled, and TCRdb retains in-frame clones only, with some absent. The profile shows about 14,000 clones, 94% of them singletons. Sequences were derived from PBMCs, sampled 30 days after allogeneic stem cell transplant. The source of these receptors is a male patient between 60 and 69 years old who had an allogeneic stem cell transplant from an unrelated donor, so the T cells may come from the graft donor. Some clones in this sample may be carry-over from other donors' samples.

This chain connects TRBV28 to TRBJ1-2; no definite D call. This CDR3 is built from 13 residues. V lost 1 base and J 8 bases, leaving 11 bases between the germline ends. Germline V gene data show CDR1 as MDHEN and CDR2 as SYDVKM. CDR3 sequence: CASSLSGSGGYTF. The CDR3 DNA is TGTGCCAGCAGTTTATCGGGCAGCGGGGGCTACACCTTC.

This chain uses TRBV6-1 with TRBJ2-2, with D tentatively TRBD1 (5 bases). The CDR3 contains 14 residues. Trimming removed 10 bases from V and 4 bases from J, with 16 bases in between. Germline V CDR1 and CDR2: MNHNS, SASEGT. This CDR3 is CATDQGFPTGELFF. DNA for the CDR3: TGTGCCACGGACCAGGGATTTCCCACCGGGGAGCTGTTTTTT.

The chain has TRBV11-2 and TRBJ1-6; 7 nucleotides line up with TRBD1. Germline V CDR1 and CDR2: SGHAT, FQNNGV. With 2 bases clipped from V and 6 bases from J, the junction kept 4 bases outside the gene matches. This CDR3 has 15 residues. The CDR3 spells CASSLRGPSNSPLHF. The CDR3 nucleotides are TGTGCCAGCAGCTTAAGGGGGCCCAGTAATTCACCCCTCCACTTT.

The count of this clone is one. The V call is TRBV4-1, the J call TRBJ1-2; a possible D gene is TRBD1 (6 bases). V was cut by 2 bases and J by 5 bases, with 12 bases left in between. Germline V CDR1 and CDR2: MGHRA, YSYEKL. CDR3 length: 14 amino acids. CDR3 protein: CASSQLTGIYGYTF. CDR3 coding DNA: TGCGCCAGCAGCCAACTTACAGGGATATATGGCTACACCTTC.

The genes are TRBV19 and TRBJ1-5; 9 bases agree with TRBD1. Germline CDR1 LNHDA, CDR2 SQIVND (reference sequence). The CDR3 contains 19 residues. Trimming at V came to 4 bases and at J to 7 bases, leaving 20 bases not matched to a gene. The CDR3 DNA reads as TGTGCCAGTAGTAATTTCTTCGGGACAGGGTCTAGGGGTAACCAGCCCCAGCATTTT. It codes for CASSNFFGTGSRGNQPQHF. The whole variable domain, remainder taken from reference TRBV19 and TRBJ1-5, is DGGITQSPKYLFRKEGQNVTLSCEQNLNHDAMYWYRQDPGQGLRLIYYSQIVNDFQKGDIAEGYSVSREKKESFPLTVTSAQKNPTAFYLCASSNFFGTGSRGNQPQHFGDGTRLSIL.

J is TRBJ1-2 and V is TRBV7-9; 10 bases map to TRBD1. V lost 7 bases to trimming and J lost 7 bases; unmatched junction nucleotides: 12. The germline V gene encodes CDR1 SEHNR and CDR2 FQNEAQ (reference sequence). This CDR3 is built from 15 residues. The CDR3 reads CASTRDRGGVGGYTF. In DNA form, the CDR3 reads TGTGCCAGCACACGGGACAGGGGTGGAGTCGGTGGCTACACCTTC.

The chain recombines TRBV2 with TRBJ1-6, with TRBD1 identical over 8 bases. Germline assignment: CDR1 SNHLY and CDR2 FYNNEI. The V and J ends lost 2 bases and 7 bases, in that order; junction bases with no gene match: 4. CDR3 length: 15 amino acids. The CDR3 region is CASSETGGLNSPLHF. The CDR3 DNA sequence: TGTGCCAGCAGTGAAACAGGGGGGTTAAATTCACCCCTCCACTTT.

The chain links TRBV7-2 to TRBJ2-7; TRBD2 agrees at 8 bases. The CDR3 contains 16 residues. Germline CDR1 SGHTA, CDR2 FQGNSA. V dropped 5 bases and J dropped 3; count of bases not matched to a gene: 12. CDR3 sequence (DNA): TGTGCCAGCAGCCTACAAGCCCGGGGGGGCAACTACGAGCAGTACTTC. It encodes CASSLQARGGNYEQYF.

J is TRBJ1-1 and V is TRBV30; TRBD1 matches 10 bases. Germline CDR1 reads GTSNPN; CDR2 reads SVGIG (reference sequence). CDR3 length: 15 amino acids. The ends lost 1 base at V and 1 base at J; junction bases unmatched: 3. This CDR3 reads CAWSGDRGWNTEAFF. The CDR3 DNA reads TGTGCCTGGAGTGGGGACAGGGGTTGGAACACTGAAGCTTTCTTT.

The genes are TRBV6-5 and TRBJ2-7; 8 bases map to TRBD1. The V gene end was trimmed by 6 bases and the J gene end by 2 bases; junction bases not matched to a gene: 6. In germline, CDR1 is MNHEY, CDR2 SVGAGI. This CDR3 is 14 amino acids long. CDR3 residues: CASSPRQGTYEQYF. As DNA, the CDR3 is TGTGCCAGCAGCCCAAGACAGGGGACCTACGAGCAGTACTTC.

The chain carries TRBV7-9 and TRBJ2-6, with unresolved D. Deletions cut 5 bases from V and 0 bases from J, with 14 bases between. The CDR3 runs to 17 residues. Germline CDR1 is SEHNR and CDR2 is FQNEAQ (reference sequence). The chain's CDR3 is CASSVRLDFSGANVLTF. CDR3 nucleotide sequence: TGTGCCAGCAGCGTTAGACTCGACTTCTCTGGGGCCAACGTCCTGACTTTC.

This clone has a handful of counts. This chain connects TRBV11-2 to TRBJ2-7, with TRBD1 identical over 7 bases. Germline V gives CDR1 SGHAT, CDR2 FQNNGV. Trimming took 2 bases from V and 6 from J; bases not matched to a gene: 13. The CDR3 is 16 residues long. The CDR3 DNA reads as TGTGCCAGCAGCTTAACCAGACAGGGCACCTCTGGCGAGCAGTACTTC. It specifies CASSLTRQGTSGEQYF.

This rearrangement joins TRBV7-8 to TRBJ1-3; no reliable D call. The CDR3 is 13 residues long. V lost 5 bases and J 6 bases, leaving 11 bases between the germline ends. Germline CDR1 is SGHVS and CDR2 is FQNEAQ. CDR3 region: CASSRNRENTIYF. CDR3 sequence (DNA): TGTGCCAGCAGCCGAAATAGGGAAAACACCATATATTTT. Together with reference TRBV7-8 and TRBJ1-3, the CDR3 gives the full variable domain: GAGVSQSPRYKVAKRGQDVALRCDPISGHVSLFWYQQALGQGPEFLTYFQNEAQLDKSGLPSDRFFAERPEGSVSTLKIQRTQQEDSAVYLCASSRNRENTIYFGEGSWLTVV.

This clone was found once. The chain combines TRBV5-4 with TRBJ1-4; tentatively, D is TRBD1 (6 bases). Germline CDR1 reads SGHNT; CDR2 reads YYREEE (reference sequence). The CDR3 consists of 14 residues. V dropped 10 bases and J dropped 2 bases, with 15 bases sitting between them. The CDR3 reads CAGRGGPTNEKLFF. The CDR3 DNA reads as TGTGCCGGCCGGGGGGGCCCGACTAATGAAAAACTGTTTTTT.

The V call is TRBV11-2, the J call TRBJ1-3; the D is unclear. The V end was cut by 4 bases, the J end by 0 bases, with 10 bases between. Germline loops: CDR1 SGHAT, CDR2 FQNNGV. CDR3 length: 15 residues. The chain's CDR3 is CASSSDGTSGNTIYF. The CDR3 DNA reads TGTGCCAGCAGCTCGGACGGAACCTCTGGAAACACCATATATTTT.